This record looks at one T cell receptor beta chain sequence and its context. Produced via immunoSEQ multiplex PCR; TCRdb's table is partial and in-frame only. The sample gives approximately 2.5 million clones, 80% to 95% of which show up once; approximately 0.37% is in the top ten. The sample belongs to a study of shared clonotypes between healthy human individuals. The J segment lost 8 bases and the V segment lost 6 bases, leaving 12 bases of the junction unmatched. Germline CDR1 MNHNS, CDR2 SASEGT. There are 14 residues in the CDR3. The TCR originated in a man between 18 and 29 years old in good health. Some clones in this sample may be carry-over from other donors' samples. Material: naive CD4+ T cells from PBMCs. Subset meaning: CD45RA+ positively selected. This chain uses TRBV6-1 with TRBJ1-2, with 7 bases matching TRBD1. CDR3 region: CASSLQGKVSGYTF. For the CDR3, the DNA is TGTGCCAGCAGCCTACAGGGGAAGGTGAGCGGCTACACCTTC.